This record concerns one T cell receptor beta chain sequence. Its specific antigen is unknown. No quality values exist for individual bases; no much larger clone is one base distant. This specimen belongs to a study of human T cells and chemical hapten exposure (dated by TCRdb to the early 2020s). Regarding the research as a whole: For sensitization, 2% DPC in acetone was applied to a roughly 2 cm by roughly 2 cm area of upper inner arm skin. Throughout the study period of 20 to 25 weeks, patients also received therapeutic DPC doses to the scalp every week. Patch testing was performed on the upper back with Finn chambers containing 0.01% DPC, and the patch tests were scored after 6 days according to International Contact Dermatitis Research Group standards. The mostly female patient cohort included alopecia areata with under or over 50% scalp involvement, alopecia totalis and alopecia universalis. Libraries were pooled for sequencing, and variation in per-sample TCR yields was attributed mainly to small differences in library volumes within the pool. This study followed changes in the peripheral blood TCR repertoire in vivo during primary and secondary sensitization of alopecia patients to the hapten diphenylcyclopropenone (DPC). Patient blood was sampled pre-sensitization (week 0) and at 2, 6 and about 24 weeks after DPC sensitization. Twenty-nine alopecia patients gave blood for TCR sequencing at one to four time points (pre-sensitization, 2, 6 and 24 weeks).

The protocol used for the library was RACE. Data came from a NextSeq 500. During library preparation, unique molecular identifiers were attached to individual cDNA molecules so that TCRs could be counted in a quantitative, reproducible way. Both TCR alpha and TCR beta chains were sequenced from each blood RNA sample. The study's processing was this. A median of about 89,000 TCRs per sample was observed, with a range of 23,224 to 690,600. V, J and CDR3 annotation of the TCR reads was carried out using the Decombinator software suite. To make PS versus PT1 abundance plots, every sample was subsampled to the same number of TCRs (28,000). TCRs were defined as expanded if absent before sensitization and observed at least eight times at the 2-week time point. TCRdb redid the processing of the public reads, applying fastp at Q25 and MiXCR, and retained in-frame beta chains. Each entry merges the rows of one CDR3 protein and shows their most common DNA and genes. In this record, the V and J calls reflect TCRdb's handling and not the investigators' own analysis. This sample comprises about 55,000 distinct CDR3 sequences, 9.5% to 10% of them detected only once. Approximately 1.6% of the sample comes from the top ten.

What the time point label conveys for this sample: patch test 2, 6 weeks after DPC sensitization. In the paper's terms, the treatment or condition label means: therapeutic diphenylcyclopropenone sensitization with weekly scalp DPC. At every patch-test visit, the blood draw took place before the patch test was put on. Patients were eligible if aged 18 to 70, diagnosed with alopecia and judged suitable for DPC therapy, and pregnant patients were excluded. Unfractionated whole blood was collected in Tempus Blood RNA tubes, and total RNA was extracted from that blood. Findings and caveats that apply to the study as a whole: Patch test score was positively correlated with the number of PT1 expanded TCRs, with significance at thresholds 8, 16 and 32 but not at 4. Because all patients had alopecia, a presumed autoimmune disease, the immune response of the patients might differ from that of healthy individuals. Repeated subsampling changed both the strength of the expansion versus patch-test correlation and the threshold at which the correlation became significant. DPC sensitization did not change the number of TCRs with a frequency above 1 in 1000, and there was no evidence of changes in global repertoire structure. Expanded TCRs formed significantly more large CDR3 similarity clusters than pre-sensitization or healthy control sets, consistent with antigen-driven responses.

In the germline V gene, CDR1 corresponds to MNHEY and CDR2 to SVGEGT. The germline V and J ends show losses of 7 bases and 5 bases respectively, and no gene match explains 7 bases of the junction. Including cysteine and phenylalanine, the CDR3 has 14 amino acids. Only the CDR3 region is kept as DNA, spanning 42 bases read in frame from base 1. The chain joins TRBV6-2 or TRBV6-3 to TRBJ2-2; a stretch of 7 junction bases matches TRBD1. The sequences come from whole blood, collected in connection with sensitization to the hapten diphenylcyclopropenone (DPC). This receptor was identified in a woman between 50 and 59 years old with alopecia areata. Some clones in this sample may be carry-over from other donors' samples. The base sequence is TGTGCCAGCAACCCGACAGGGATTACCGGGGAGCTGTTTTTT. It translates to CASNPTGITGELFF.